This TCR beta chain was recorded in a study of blood T cell repertoires in COVID-19. In terms of age and location, participants ranged from roughly 18 to 95 years and lived in about two dozen US areas. Allocation to cohorts depended on clinical history reported by the participants. V trimming: 7 bases; J trimming: 1 base; junction bases outside the gene matches: 9. Germline CDR1 MNHEY, CDR2 SMNVEV (reference sequence). CDR3 length equals 15 residues. Methods used by the authors: For nucleated cells, counts were estimated from reference gene primer amplification. Assay used: immunoSEQ multiplex PCR; TCRdb lists only in-frame clones, some missing. V and J calls and clone size are as listed in that table; D and trimming were resolved from the DNA. This sample carries more than 200,000 clones, around nine tenths of them seen once, and the ten largest clones take approximately 1.7%.

This receptor was taken from a woman in her 50s who had recovered from COVID-19. Sequencing was done on a sample of PBMCs or T cells enriched from blood (not recorded which). V usage is TRBV27 and J usage is TRBJ1-1, with 7 bases that match TRBD1. This CDR3 is CASTTRDSANTEAFF. CDR3 coding DNA: TGTGCCAGCACAACCAGGGACAGCGCGAACACTGAAGCTTTCTTT.